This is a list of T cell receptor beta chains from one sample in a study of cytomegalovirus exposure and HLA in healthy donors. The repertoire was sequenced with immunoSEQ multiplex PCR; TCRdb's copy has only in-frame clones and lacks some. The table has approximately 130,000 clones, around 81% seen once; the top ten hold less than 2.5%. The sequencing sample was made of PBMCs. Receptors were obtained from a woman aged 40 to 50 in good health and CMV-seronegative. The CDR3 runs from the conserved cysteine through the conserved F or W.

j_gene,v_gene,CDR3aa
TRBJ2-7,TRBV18,CASSPGGYEQYF
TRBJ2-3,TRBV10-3,CAISLQGVSTDTQYF
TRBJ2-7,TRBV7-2,CASSRGLADTYEQYF
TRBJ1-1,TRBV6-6,CASSYGQGSTEAFF
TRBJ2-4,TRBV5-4,CASSLGHTAKNIQYF
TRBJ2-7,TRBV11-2,CASSFTDLTGVVYEQYF
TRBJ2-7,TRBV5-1,CASSRGTSGSPYEQYF
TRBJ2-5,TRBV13,CASSSPNNQEEETQYF
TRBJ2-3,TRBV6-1,CASSGLTGGGTDTQYF
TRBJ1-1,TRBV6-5,CASSSLTSAEAFF
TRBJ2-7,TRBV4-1,CASSQGQGSSYEQYF
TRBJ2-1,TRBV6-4,CASSDSGGAYNEQFF
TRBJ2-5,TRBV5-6,CASSLGPTEETQYF
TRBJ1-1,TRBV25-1,CASSDNTITGRREAFF
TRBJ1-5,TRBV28,CASTSGGSNQPQHF
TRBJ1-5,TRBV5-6,CASSLGQPDQPQHF
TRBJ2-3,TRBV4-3,CASSQDYAASSTDTQYF
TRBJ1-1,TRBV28,CASSLSVGRAMNTEAFF
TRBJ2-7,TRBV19,CASSIQAGGGYEQYF
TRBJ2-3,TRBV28,CASSPSLAVARDTQYF
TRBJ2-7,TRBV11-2,CASSFGKTYEQYF
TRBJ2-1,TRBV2,CASSVLRSTSGSGNEQFF
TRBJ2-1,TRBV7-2,CASSLFGDTGGLSYNEQFF
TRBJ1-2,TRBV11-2,CASSPLDRLQVHGYTF
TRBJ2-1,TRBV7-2,CASSLGLARNYNEQFF
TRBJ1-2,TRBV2,CASLDGVNYGYTF
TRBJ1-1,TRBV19,CASSIADSTEAFF
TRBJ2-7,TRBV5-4,CASSPVGTAPYEQYF
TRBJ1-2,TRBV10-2,CASSESKGAYGYTF
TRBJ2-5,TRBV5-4,CASSLELAGEWETQYF
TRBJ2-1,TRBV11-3,CASSSGLGREGLNEQFF
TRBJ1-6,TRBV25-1,CASSELGLNNSPLHF
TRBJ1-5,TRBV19,CASSIANRLINQPQHF
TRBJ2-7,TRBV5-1,CASSSQGASYEQYF
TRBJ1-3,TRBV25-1,CASSDRGTGNTIYF
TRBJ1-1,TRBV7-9,CASSSQAEAFF
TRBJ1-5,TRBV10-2,CASSVRQVYDQPQHF
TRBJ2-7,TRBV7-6,CASSLSANRGTYEQYF